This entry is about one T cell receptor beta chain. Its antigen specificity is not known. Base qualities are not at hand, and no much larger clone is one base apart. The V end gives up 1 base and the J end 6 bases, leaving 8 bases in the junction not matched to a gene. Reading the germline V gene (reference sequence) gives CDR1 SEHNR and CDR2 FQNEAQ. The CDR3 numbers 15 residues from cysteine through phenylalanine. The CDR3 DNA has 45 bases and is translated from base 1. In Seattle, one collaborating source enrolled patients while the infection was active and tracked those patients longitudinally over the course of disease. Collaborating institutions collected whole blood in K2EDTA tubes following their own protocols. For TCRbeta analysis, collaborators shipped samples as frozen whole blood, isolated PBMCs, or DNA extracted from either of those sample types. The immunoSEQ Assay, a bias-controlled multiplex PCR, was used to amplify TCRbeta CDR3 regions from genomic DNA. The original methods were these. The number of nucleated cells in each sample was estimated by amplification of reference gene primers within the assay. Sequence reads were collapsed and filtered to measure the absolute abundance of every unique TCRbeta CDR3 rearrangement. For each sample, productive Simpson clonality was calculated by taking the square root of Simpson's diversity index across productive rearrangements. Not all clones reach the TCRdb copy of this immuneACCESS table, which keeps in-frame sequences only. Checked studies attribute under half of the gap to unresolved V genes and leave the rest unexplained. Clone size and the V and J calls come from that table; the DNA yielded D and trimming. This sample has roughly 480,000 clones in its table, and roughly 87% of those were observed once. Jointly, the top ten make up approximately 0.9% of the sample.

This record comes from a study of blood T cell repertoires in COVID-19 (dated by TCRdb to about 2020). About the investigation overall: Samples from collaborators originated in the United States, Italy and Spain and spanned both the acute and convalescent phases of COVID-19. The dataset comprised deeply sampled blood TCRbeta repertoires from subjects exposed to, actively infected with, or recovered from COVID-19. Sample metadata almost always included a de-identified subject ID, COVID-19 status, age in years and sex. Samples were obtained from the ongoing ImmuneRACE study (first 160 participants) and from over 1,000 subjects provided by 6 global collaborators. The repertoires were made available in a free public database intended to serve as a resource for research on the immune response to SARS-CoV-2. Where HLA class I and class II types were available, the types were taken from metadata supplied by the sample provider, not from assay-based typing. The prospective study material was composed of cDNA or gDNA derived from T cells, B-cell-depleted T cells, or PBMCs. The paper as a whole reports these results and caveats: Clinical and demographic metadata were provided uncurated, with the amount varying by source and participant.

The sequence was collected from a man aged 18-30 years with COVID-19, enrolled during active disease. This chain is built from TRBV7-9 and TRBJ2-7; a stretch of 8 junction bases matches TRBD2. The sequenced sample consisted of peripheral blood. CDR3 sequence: CASSLEGGLASEQYF. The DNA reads TGTGCCAGCAGCTTAGAGGGCGGACTAGCCTCCGAGCAGTACTTC.